This T cell receptor (beta chain) came from a study of blood T cell repertoires in COVID-19. Looking at the study overall: The United States, Italy and Spain supplied acute and convalescent COVID-19 samples. In each case, the material was cDNA or gDNA derived from T cells, B-cell-depleted T cells, or PBMCs.

This CDR3 comprises 13 residues. Per the germline V gene, CDR1 is SEHNR and CDR2 is FQNEAQ (reference sequence). V was clipped by 4 bases and J by 2 bases, with 5 bases between them. As originally analysed: Reference gene primer amplification gave estimated nucleated cell counts. The method was immunoSEQ multiplex PCR; TCRdb's version includes in-frame clones alone and lacks a portion of them. V, J and clone size are taken as reported in that table, and D and trimming were inferred from the DNA itself. The sample shows approximately 150,000 clones, 65% to 85% of them seen only once. The source of this sequence is a woman aged 70 to 79 who had recovered from COVID-19. The sequencing sample was made of peripheral blood. The chain is built from TRBV7-9 and TRBJ2-2, with D possibly being TRBD1 (5 bases). The CDR3 sequence is CASSWGNTGELFF. As DNA, the CDR3 is TGTGCCAGCAGCTGGGGCAACACCGGGGAGCTGTTTTTT.